The next 6 T cell receptor beta chains were all read from a single sample in a study of OX40 agonist ivuxolimab in advanced cancers. Clones were read by immunoSEQ multiplex PCR, and TCRdb kept only the in-frame ones, dropping some. The repertoire consists of 75,000 to 80,000 clones, with 85% to 95% occurring once and the leading ten covering around 21%. Material: CD4+ or CD8+ T cells sorted from blood, obtained in a trial of the OX40 agonist ivuxolimab. These receptors came from an adult with an advanced solid tumor such as melanoma, head and neck, liver or kidney cancer.

The rearrangement uses TRBV11-2 and TRBJ2-3; D is possibly TRBD2 (7 bases). CDR3 length: 15 residues. Germline loops: CDR1 SGHAT, CDR2 FQNNGV. The V and J ends lost 4 bases and 2 bases respectively, with 13 bases between them. CDR3 in amino acids: CASSSEGGYTDTQYF. The CDR3 coding sequence is TGTGCCAGCAGCTCCGAGGGGGGGTACACAGATACGCAGTATTTT.

V is TRBV30 and J is TRBJ2-3, with D unclear. Per the germline V gene, CDR1 is GTSNPN and CDR2 is SVGIG (reference sequence). Trimming took off 1 base at V and 0 bases at J, with 8 bases between the two ends. The CDR3 length is 14 residues. The CDR3 DNA is TGTGCCTGGAGTGCTGGAACTAGCACAGATACGCAGTATTTT. Encoded protein: CAWSAGTSTDTQYF.

DNA of the CDR3: TGTGCCAGCAGTGGTCCGGGACTAGCGGGAGTTATCGGTATCTACGAGCAGTACTTC. It is translated as CASSGPGLAGVIGIYEQYF. The chain has TRBV2 and TRBJ2-7; 14 bases align to TRBD2. Germline-derived CDR1 and CDR2 are SNHLY and FYNNEI. This CDR3 has 19 amino acids. With 4 bases clipped from V and 3 bases from J, the junction kept 14 bases outside the gene matches.

The CDR3 coding sequence is TGTGCCAGCAGTTTTGGGCAGGGCCCCTACGAGCAGTACTTC. Its protein is CASSFGQGPYEQYF. The rearrangement uses TRBV28 and TRBJ2-7, with D perhaps TRBD1 (5 bases). The V end was cut by 3 bases, the J end by 2 bases, with 11 bases between. The CDR3 is 14 residues long. CDR1 MDHEN and CDR2 SYDVKM come from the germline V gene.

The genes are TRBV5-6 and TRBJ1-5; possible D gene TRBD1, 6 bases. The germline V and J ends were trimmed by 3 bases and 0 bases, with 10 bases remaining between them. Germline V CDR1 and CDR2: SGHDT, YYEEEE. The CDR3 is 15 residues long. CDR3: CASSSQGDSNQPQHF. CDR3 nucleotide sequence: TGTGCCAGCAGCTCACAGGGTGATAGCAATCAGCCCCAGCATTTT. Filled out from reference TRBV5-6 and TRBJ1-5, the complete variable domain reads DAGVTQSPTHLIKTRGQQVTLRCSPKSGHDTVSWYQQALGQGPQFIFQYYEEEERQRGNFPDRFSGHQFPNYSSELNVNALLLGDSALYLCASSSQGDSNQPQHFGDGTRLSIL.

This clone appeared once. The J gene is TRBJ1-5, the V gene TRBV15, with no clear D. Looked up from germline, CDR1 is LNHNV and CDR2 is YYDKDF (reference sequence). The CDR3 loop spans 15 amino acids. V lost 0 bases, J lost 5 bases, and 11 bases lay in between. The CDR3 here is CATSREGSRDQPQHF. The CDR3 DNA reads TGTGCCACCAGCAGAGAGGGGTCTCGGGATCAGCCCCAGCATTTT.